Below, 25 T cell receptor beta chains from the same sample are listed, as sequenced in a study of T cells in localized non-small cell lung cancer. Clones were sequenced by immunoSEQ multiplex PCR, and TCRdb holds only the in-frame ones, with some missing. This sample has approximately 89,000 clones; around 81% occur once, and the top ten carry under 25%. The starting material was PBMCs, obtained before any cancer treatment. The origin of the receptors is a man aged 40 to 69 with stage II squamous cell lung carcinoma.

This sequence joins TRBV27 and TRBJ1-1; 7 positions match TRBD1. Germline CDR1 MNHEY, CDR2 SMNVEV (reference sequence). Trimming at V came to 6 bases and at J to 6 bases, leaving 16 bases not matched to a gene. This CDR3 has 16 residues. The CDR3 protein is CASRVDGQAKGAEAFF. DNA of the CDR3: TGTGCCAGCAGGGTAGACGGACAGGCCAAAGGGGCTGAAGCTTTCTTT.

This clone has a handful of counts. The V call is TRBV5-6, the J call TRBJ1-6; D unresolved. The CDR3 spans 14 residues. Germline V lookup: CDR1 SGHDT, CDR2 YYEEEE. The V end lost 0 bases, the J end lost 5 bases, and 6 bases lay between the germline ends. As DNA, the CDR3 is TGTGCCAGCAGCTTGGTGGGTGATAATTCACCCCTCCACTTT. Translating it yields CASSLVGDNSPLHF.

The chain carries TRBV10-1 and TRBJ2-4; 7 nucleotides match TRBD1. The V and J ends lost 5 bases and 1 base, in that order; junction bases with no gene match: 14. Germline CDR1 is WNHNN and CDR2 is SYGVQD (reference sequence). This CDR3 comprises 18 residues. The CDR3 here is CASSPFKDRKEAKNIQYF. The CDR3 nucleotides read TGCGCCAGCAGTCCCTTTAAGGACAGGAAAGAGGCCAAAAACATTCAGTACTTC.

The chain employs TRBV27 and TRBJ1-1, with 12 bases identical to TRBD1. Germline loops: CDR1 MNHEY, CDR2 SMNVEV (reference sequence). With 7 bases clipped from V and 7 bases from J, the junction kept 16 bases outside the gene matches. The CDR3 is made up of 17 amino acids. The CDR3 region is CASTLTGTGGAAIEAFF. CDR3 coding DNA: TGTGCCAGCACCTTGACGGGGACAGGGGGCGCAGCCATTGAAGCTTTCTTT.

The sample holds a few counts of this clone. The rearrangement uses TRBV13 and TRBJ2-7, with a tentative D call TRBD2 (6 bases). V lost 5 bases and J lost 0, with 17 bases in between. Germline V gene lookup returns CDR1 PRHDT and CDR2 FYEKMQ (reference sequence). CDR3 length: 16 amino acids. CDR3 sequence reads: CASSRAGRGSSYEQYF. CDR3 coding DNA: TGTGCCAGCAGCCGTGCCGGGCGGGGAAGCTCCTACGAGCAGTACTTC.

This clone came up once. The chain is built from TRBV7-2 and TRBJ1-3; D is undetermined. The length of the CDR3 is 16 residues. CDR1 and CDR2 from the germline V gene are SGHTA and FQGNSA. Deletions cut 5 bases from V and 0 bases from J, with 14 bases between. The CDR3 here is CASSKRPSSSGNTIYF. Written as DNA, the CDR3 is TGTGCCAGCAGCAAGCGGCCCTCCAGCTCTGGAAACACCATATATTTT. The variable domain in full, with the rest retrieved from reference TRBV7-2 and TRBJ1-3, is GAGVSQSPSNKVTEKGKDVELRCDPISGHTALYWYRQSLGQGLEFLIYFQGNSAPDKSGLPSDRFSAERTGGSVSTLTIQRTQQEDSAVYLCASSKRPSSSGNTIYFGEGSWLTVV.

The chain joins TRBV5-8 to TRBJ2-1; D is perhaps TRBD1 (6 bases). Trimming removed 3 bases from V and 2 bases from J, with 12 bases in between. There are 15 residues in the CDR3. Per the germline V gene, CDR1 is SGHTS and CDR2 is YDEGEE. This CDR3 reads CASSSGQRTYNEQFF. The DNA of the CDR3 is TGTGCCAGCAGCTCCGGACAGAGAACCTACAATGAGCAGTTCTTC.

The CDR3 loop is CASSLVPRGAGANVLTF. CDR3 in DNA: TGCGCCAGCAGCTTGGTGCCCAGGGGGGCTGGGGCCAACGTCCTGACTTTC. The V gene is TRBV5-1, the J gene TRBJ2-6; tentatively, D is TRBD1 (7 bases). This CDR3 has 17 residues. Germline CDR1 SGHRS, CDR2 YFSETQ. Trimming stripped 0 bases from V and 2 bases from J, with 12 bases between.

CDR3: CASIPEGLGGYTF. The CDR3, as DNA: TGTGCCAGCATCCCCGAGGGGCTTGGAGGCTACACCTTC. The rearrangement links TRBV6-5 to TRBJ1-2, with D perhaps matching TRBD1 (5 bases). The V gene's germline CDR1 is MNHEY and CDR2 SVGAGI. This CDR3 has 13 residues. The V and J ends lost 7 bases and 8 bases respectively, with 17 bases between them.

This clone was seen a handful of times. V gene TRBV27 combines with J gene TRBJ2-3, with 8 bases aligning to TRBD2. Germline V gives CDR1 MNHEY, CDR2 SMNVEV (reference sequence). Trimming at V came to 7 bases and at J to 4 bases, leaving 16 bases not matched to a gene. The CDR3 covers 17 residues. As DNA, the CDR3 is TGTGCCAGCATCTCCTACGGGATGACGGGAGGGGCAGATACGCAGTATTTT. Its protein product is CASISYGMTGGADTQYF.

About this clone: Its ends do not fully match the called genes, so a read error is possible. The V call is TRBV27, the J call TRBJ1-5; 8 bases match TRBD1. The CDR3 length is 12 residues. CDR1 is MNHEY, CDR2 SMNVEV, per germline (reference sequence). CDR3 nucleotide sequence: TGTGCCAGCAGTAGTTATCCGGGACAGGCTGTTTTT. Translated: CASSSYPGQAVF.

The chain links TRBV2 to TRBJ2-5, with a tentative D call TRBD1 (5 bases). V lost 1 base to trimming and J lost 0 bases, with 12 bases between them. The CDR3 length is 16 residues. Germline V CDR1 and CDR2: SNHLY, FYNNEI. CDR3 nucleotide sequence: TGTGCCAGCAGTGAAGAGGCAGGGAAGTACCAAGAGACCCAGTACTTC. Translated: CASSEEAGKYQETQYF.

This clone has only a few counts. The chain uses TRBV6-5 and TRBJ2-3; possibly TRBD2 for D (5 bases). V gave up 6 bases and J gave up 0 bases, with 13 bases separating them. This CDR3 is 15 amino acids long. The germline CDR1 and CDR2 sequences are MNHEY and SVGAGI. The CDR3 bases are TGTGCCAGCAGCTCCAGCGGAACTAGCACAGATACGCAGTATTTT. Protein: CASSSSGTSTDTQYF.

This clone has only one observation. The chain couples TRBV4-3 to TRBJ2-1; 11 bases map to TRBD1. Trimming cost V 4 bases and J 6 bases; bases outside gene matches: 5. The CDR3 contains 15 residues. Germline lookup yields CDR1 LGHNA and CDR2 YSLEER. Here the CDR3 DNA reads TGCGCCAGCAGCCTTTCCGGGACAGGGGGCAATGAGCAGTTCTTC. It translates to CASSLSGTGGNEQFF.

J is TRBJ1-1 and V is TRBV19, with no clear D. Germline values: CDR1 LNHDA, CDR2 SQIVND (reference sequence). V lost 3 bases and J 1 base, leaving 3 bases between the germline ends. The CDR3 extends over 12 amino acids. Here the CDR3 reads CASSMQNTEAFF. Written as DNA, the CDR3 is TGTGCCAGTAGTATGCAGAACACTGAAGCTTTCTTT.

This chain connects TRBV5-5 to TRBJ1-2; D gene uncertain. This CDR3 has 13 residues. Germline-derived CDR1 and CDR2 are SGHKS and YYEKEE (reference sequence). Trimming removed 4 bases at V and 2 bases at J, with 9 bases between. The CDR3 spells CASSPVGNYGYTF. The CDR3 region has the DNA TGTGCCAGCAGCCCCGTGGGGAACTATGGCTACACCTTC.

The rearrangement uses TRBV7-2 and TRBJ1-2, with TRBD1 matching over 7 bases. V lost 5 bases to trimming and J lost 5 bases; unmatched junction nucleotides: 8. CDR3 length: 14 residues. Germline assignment: CDR1 SGHTA and CDR2 FQGNSA. CDR3 DNA: TGTGCCAGCAGCGCCCCACAGGGGAGATATGGCTACACCTTC. The encoded protein is CASSAPQGRYGYTF.

This chain uses TRBV28 with TRBJ2-6, with D possibly TRBD1 on 5 matching bases. CDR1 MDHEN and CDR2 SYDVKM come from the germline V gene. The CDR3 extends over 15 amino acids. Trimming stripped 5 bases from V and 0 bases from J, with 8 bases between. In nucleotides, the CDR3 is TGTGCCAGCAGTAACAGGCGCTCTGGGGCCAACGTCCTGACTTTC. This encodes CASSNRRSGANVLTF. The full variable domain, in which reference TRBV28 and TRBJ2-6 provide the parts outside the CDR3, is DVKVTQSSRYLVKRTGEKVFLECVQDMDHENMFWYRQDPGLGLRLIYFSYDVKMKEKGDIPEGYSVSREKKERFSLILESASTNQTSMYLCASSNRRSGANVLTFGAGSRLTVL.

A note on this clone: Germline and junction disagree at one end, which may indicate a read error. J is TRBJ1-5 and V is TRBV5-6; no clear D gene. In germline, CDR1 is SGHDT, CDR2 YYEEEE. There are 14 residues in the CDR3. This CDR3 reads CASSLSGFNRPQHF. Here the CDR3 DNA reads TGTGCCAGCAGCTTGTCGGGTTTTAATCGGCCCCAGCATTTT.

The chain has TRBV29-1 and TRBJ1-1, with D possibly being TRBD1 (5 bases). Looked up from germline, CDR1 is SQVTM and CDR2 is ANQGSEA. The CDR3 sequence is 14 residues long. V was clipped by 4 bases and J by 1 base, with 13 bases between them. CDR3 amino acids: CSVVGEYGNTEAFF. The CDR3 nucleotides are TGCAGCGTTGTGGGGGAGTACGGGAACACTGAAGCTTTCTTT.

The V call is TRBV7-9, the J call TRBJ1-3; 8 bases line up with TRBD1. V was clipped by 4 bases and J by 4 bases; unmatched bases: 6. There are 15 residues in the CDR3. The V gene's germline CDR1 is SEHNR and CDR2 FQNEAQ (reference sequence). Written as DNA, the CDR3 is TGTGCCAGCAGCTCCCAAGGGACAGGAGGAAACACCATATATTTT. It translates to CASSSQGTGGNTIYF.

The V call is TRBV5-1, the J call TRBJ1-1, with unresolved D. V lost 4 bases and J 6 bases, leaving 16 bases between the germline ends. This CDR3 is built from 14 residues. CDR1 is SGHRS and CDR2 is YFSETQ in the germline V gene. CDR3 protein: CASSQWGGIPEAFF. Here the CDR3 DNA reads TGCGCCAGCAGCCAGTGGGGAGGGATACCTGAAGCTTTCTTT.

This clone occurred a few times. The chain recombines TRBV5-1 with TRBJ2-2, with D perhaps being TRBD1 or TRBD2 (5 bases each). The CDR3 consists of 15 residues. V gave up 5 bases and J gave up 2 bases, with 13 bases separating them. Germline assignment: CDR1 SGHRS and CDR2 YFSETQ. CDR3 sequence (DNA): TGCGCCAGCAGTTTTCAGGGACCTAACACCGGGGAGCTGTTTTTT. Translating gives CASSFQGPNTGELFF.

The chain couples TRBV7-2 to TRBJ2-2, with D perhaps being TRBD1 or TRBD2 (5 bases each). The CDR3 contains 16 residues. CDR1 and CDR2 from the germline V gene are SGHTA and FQGNSA. Trimming cost V 1 base and J 2 bases, with 11 bases left between them. The chain's CDR3 is CASSLGSGQNTGELFF. DNA for the CDR3: TGTGCCAGCAGCTTAGGGAGCGGACAAAACACCGGGGAGCTGTTTTTT.

CDR3 loop: CAWAPLGLAGETQYF. The DNA of the CDR3 is TGTGCCTGGGCACCCCTCGGACTAGCAGGAGAGACCCAGTACTTC. This sequence joins TRBV30 and TRBJ2-5; TRBD2 aligns across 8 bases. The germline gives CDR1 GTSNPN, CDR2 SVGIG (reference sequence). After removal of 5 bases from V and 4 bases from J, the junction contained 12 bases not matched to a gene. This CDR3 comprises 15 residues. The full variable domain, completed using reference TRBV30 and TRBJ2-5, is SQTIHQWPATLVQPVGSPLSLECTVEGTSNPNLYWYRQAAGRGLQLLFYSVGIGQISSEVPQNLSASRPQDRQFILSSKKLLLSDSGFYLCAWAPLGLAGETQYFGPGTRLLVL.